This T cell receptor (beta chain) was observed in a study of identical twins. TCRdb independently ran MiXCR on the 5' RACE reads; one entry per CDR3 protein. Here the sample spans 350,000 to 500,000 distinct CDR3 sequences, approximately 17% being singletons. Trimming took off 3 bases at V and 0 bases at J, with 9 bases between the two ends. CDR3 length: 14 residues. Looked up from germline, CDR1 is DFQATT and CDR2 is SNEGSKA (reference sequence). This clonotype was found many times. Donors uniformly comprised healthy Caucasians. The chain is built from TRBV20-1 and TRBJ2-1, with D possibly being TRBD2 (5 bases). The specimen sequenced was naive T cells sorted from blood. The TCR originated in a man aged 50 to 59 in good health. The CDR3 here is CSASPAGSYNEQFF. CDR3 bases: TGCAGTGCTAGCCCCGCGGGCTCCTACAATGAGCAGTTCTTC.